This T cell receptor beta chain was obtained from a study of human T cells and chemical hapten exposure. Specified time point: patch test 3, about 24 weeks after DPC sensitization. As to treatment: therapeutic diphenylcyclopropenone sensitization with weekly scalp DPC. TCRdb redid the calling of the RACE reads with MiXCR, one entry per CDR3 protein. Of tens of thousands of distinct CDR3 sequences detected, about an eighth appear once; the ten largest clones hold roughly 2.6%. Germline assignment: CDR1 MNHNY and CDR2 SVGAGI (reference sequence). After removal of 7 bases from V and 0 bases from J, the junction contained 7 bases not matched to a gene. CDR3 size: 16 residues.

The sequencing used whole blood, collected in connection with sensitization to the hapten diphenylcyclopropenone (DPC). The J gene is TRBJ2-1, the V gene TRBV6-6; 9 positions agree with TRBD2. The TCR originated in a man younger than 40 with alopecia areata. Some clones in this sample may be carry-over from other donors' samples. CDR3 coding DNA: TGTGCCAGCACGTCGAGCGGGGGGACCTCCTACAATGAGCAGTTCTTC. The encoded protein is CASTSSGGTSYNEQFF.